A single sample gave rise to the 26 T cell receptor beta chains below, sequenced in a study of cytomegalovirus exposure and HLA in healthy donors. PCR employed 60 Vbeta and 13 Jbeta primers. Using immunoSEQ multiplex PCR, the repertoire was profiled, and TCRdb retains in-frame clones only, with some absent. Of tens of thousands of clones in the sample, over 65% are singletons; the top ten hold roughly 3.8%. The sequenced sample consisted of PBMCs. The origin of the receptors is a man aged 50 or older in good health and CMV-seronegative.

This chain connects TRBV19 to TRBJ1-5, with 9 nucleotides matching TRBD1. The CDR3 runs to 17 residues. The V gene end was trimmed by 5 bases and the J gene end by 0 bases; junction bases not matched to a gene: 8. Germline CDR1 is LNHDA and CDR2 is SQIVND (reference sequence). The CDR3 nucleotides are TGTGCCAGTAGTCCATGGACAGGGGAGTATAGCAATCAGCCCCAGCATTTT. Its protein product is CASSPWTGEYSNQPQHF.

The V gene is TRBV5-1, the J gene TRBJ1-2; D uncertain. CDR1 SGHRS and CDR2 YFSETQ come from the germline V gene. Trimming took 0 bases from V and 4 from J, leaving 13 bases between them. The CDR3 spans 15 residues. CDR3 sequence: CASSLGAGYGYGYTF. The CDR3 nucleotides are TGCGCCAGCAGCTTGGGCGCGGGATACGGCTATGGCTACACCTTC.

The genes are TRBV4-3 and TRBJ1-3; 7 bases fit TRBD1. The V and J ends lost 4 bases and 4 bases, in that order; junction bases with no gene match: 7. Germline V lookup: CDR1 LGHNA, CDR2 YSLEER. CDR3 length equals 15 residues. The CDR3 here is CASSRLGQEGNTIYF. As DNA, the CDR3 is TGCGCCAGCAGCCGGTTAGGACAGGAGGGAAACACCATATATTTT.

The chain employs TRBV29-1 and TRBJ2-5; D not certain. The J call may be faulty, since TRBJ2-7 better matches the DNA end. This CDR3 is 12 amino acids long. The germline V gene has CDR1 SQVTM and CDR2 ANQGSEA. The CDR3 coding sequence is TGCAGCGGTGCCGGAGACGGCTACGAGCAGTACTTC. It codes for CSGAGDGYEQYF.

V is TRBV9 and J is TRBJ1-3; a possible D gene is TRBD1 (6 bases). V gave up 3 bases and J gave up 0 bases, with 13 bases separating them. The length of the CDR3 is 16 residues. From germline, CDR1 is SGDLS and CDR2 YYNGEE. CDR3 sequence: CASSEEDRSSGNTIYF. The DNA for the CDR3 is TGTGCCAGCAGCGAAGAGGACAGATCCTCTGGAAACACCATATATTTT.

The V call is TRBV9, the J call TRBJ2-5; TRBD2 matches 9 bases. Losses at the gene ends were 0 bases for V and 1 base for J; bases not matched to a gene: 7. This CDR3 is built from 17 residues. From germline, CDR1 is SGDLS and CDR2 YYNGEE. CDR3 sequence: CASSVGLLAGSQETQYF. In DNA form, the CDR3 reads TGTGCCAGCAGCGTAGGGCTCCTAGCGGGGTCCCAAGAGACCCAGTACTTC. Drawing the rest from reference TRBV9 and TRBJ2-5, the complete variable domain is DSGVTQTPKHLITATGQRVTLRCSPRSGDLSVYWYQQSLDQGLQFLIQYYNGEERAKGNILERFSAQQFPDLHSELNLSSLELGDSALYFCASSVGLLAGSQETQYFGPGTRLLVL.

This clone was seen a few times. The genes are TRBV4-3 and TRBJ1-4; the match to TRBD1 covers 8 bases. The CDR3 covers 15 residues. Trimming took 0 bases from V and 7 from J; bases not matched to a gene: 4. From germline, CDR1 is LGHNA and CDR2 YSLEER. Here the CDR3 DNA reads TGCGCCAGCAGCCAAGATTGGCAGGGGGCTGAAAAACTGTTTTTT. It codes for CASSQDWQGAEKLFF.

The chain uses TRBV25-1 and TRBJ1-4; 10 bases align to TRBD1. The CDR3 is 14 residues long. The germline CDR1 and CDR2 sequences are MGHDK and SYGVNS. Losses at the gene ends were 4 bases for V and 10 bases for J; bases not matched to a gene: 6. The CDR3 DNA follows: TGTGCCAGCAGTGGGGCGGGACAGGGGAGAAAACTGTTTTTT. This gives the protein CASSGAGQGRKLFF. The full variable domain, completed using reference TRBV25-1 and TRBJ1-4, is EADIYQTPRYLVIGTGKKITLECSQTMGHDKMYWYQQDPGMELHLIHYSYGVNSTEKGDLSSESTVSRIRTEHFPLTLESARPSHTSQYLCASSGAGQGRKLFFGSGTQLSVL.

The chain joins TRBV15 to TRBJ2-1; 10 nucleotides line up with TRBD2. The length of the CDR3 is 16 residues. Germline V CDR1 and CDR2: LNHNV, YYDKDF (reference sequence). V gave up 4 bases and J gave up 2 bases; unmatched junction bases: 5. The CDR3 DNA is TGTGCCACCAGCACCCTAGCGGGAGCGACCTACAATGAGCAGTTCTTC. Protein sequence: CATSTLAGATYNEQFF.

J is TRBJ2-3 and V is TRBV19; 10 bases agree with TRBD1. J was trimmed by 3 bases and V by 1 base; bases with no gene match: 1. The CDR3 extends over 15 amino acids. Germline CDR1 reads LNHDA; CDR2 reads SQIVND (reference sequence). The CDR3 nucleotides read TGTGCCAGTAGTATAGTGGACAGGGGGACAGATACGCAGTATTTT. Residues: CASSIVDRGTDTQYF.

The chain has TRBV28 and TRBJ2-7; 9 bases match TRBD2. CDR3 size: 17 residues. Germline values: CDR1 MDHEN, CDR2 SYDVKM. The ends lost 5 bases at V and 4 bases at J; junction bases unmatched: 15. Here the CDR3 DNA reads TGTGCCAGCAGTCGGGCGGCGGGAGGGCCTATCTATTACGAGCAGTACTTC. As protein: CASSRAAGGPIYYEQYF.

This clone occurred once. The rearrangement uses TRBV25-1 and TRBJ2-2, with TRBD2 as a possible D gene (5 bases). This CDR3 contains 13 residues. Trimming left V 0 bases short and J 6 bases short, with 5 bases between. The germline V gene encodes CDR1 MGHDK and CDR2 SYGVNS. CDR3 coding DNA: TGTGCCAGCAGTGAATACGGGGCCGGGGAGCTGTTTTTT. Its protein is CASSEYGAGELFF.

The chain joins TRBV11-2 to TRBJ2-3, with TRBD2 identical over 11 bases. The V segment lost 4 bases and the J segment 4 bases; nucleotides outside the gene matches: 10. Per the germline V gene, CDR1 is SGHAT and CDR2 is FQNNGV. This CDR3 has 17 amino acids. The DNA of the CDR3 is TGTGCCAGCAGCTCCTCGACTAGCGGGAATGAACCAGATACGCAGTATTTT. Translating it yields CASSSSTSGNEPDTQYF.

The chain links TRBV28 to TRBJ1-4, with 8 bases fitting TRBD1. Trimming removed 8 bases from V and 3 bases from J; junction bases left unmatched: 5. The CDR3 is 14 amino acids. The germline gives CDR1 MDHEN, CDR2 SYDVKM. The CDR3 DNA reads TGTGCCAGCGGGTCACAGGGGGCTAATGAAAAACTGTTTTTT. Amino acid sequence: CASGSQGANEKLFF.

J is TRBJ1-5 and V is TRBV2; TRBD1 aligns across 7 bases. Germline V CDR1 and CDR2: SNHLY, FYNNEI. The J segment lost 1 base and the V segment lost 6 bases, leaving 3 bases of the junction unmatched. The CDR3 spans 14 residues. The CDR3 region is CASRTGISNQPQHF. The CDR3 region has the DNA TGTGCCAGCAGGACAGGGATCAGCAATCAGCCCCAGCATTTT.

This sequence joins TRBV19 and TRBJ2-1; TRBD2 matches at 11 bases. Germline lookup yields CDR1 LNHDA and CDR2 SQIVND (reference sequence). This CDR3 has 15 amino acids. J was trimmed by 2 bases and V by 6 bases; bases with no gene match: 3. The CDR3 bases are TGTGCCAGTAGAGTGACTAGCGGGGCCTACAATGAGCAGTTCTTC. Its protein is CASRVTSGAYNEQFF.

The J gene is TRBJ1-2, the V gene TRBV9; a weak D match, TRBD1 (5 bases). V was clipped by 0 bases and J by 8 bases, with 11 bases between them. The germline V gene encodes CDR1 SGDLS and CDR2 YYNGEE. This CDR3 is built from 13 residues. Here the CDR3 reads CASSVEGEQGYTF. CDR3 bases: TGTGCCAGCAGCGTAGAAGGGGAACAAGGCTACACCTTC.

This clone was picked up one time. The J gene is TRBJ2-1, the V gene TRBV7-3; 7 bases agree with TRBD2. Losses at the gene ends were 1 base for V and 4 bases for J; bases not matched to a gene: 22. Per germline, CDR1 SGHTA and CDR2 FQGTGA. The CDR3 has 21 amino acids. The CDR3 spells CASSLKRGGLLAAGIYNEQFF. DNA of the CDR3: TGTGCCAGCAGCTTAAAACGTGGAGGGCTACTAGCAGCGGGGATTTACAATGAGCAGTTCTTC.

The V call is TRBV6-5, the J call TRBJ2-7, with TRBD2 matching 10 bases. Germline assignment: CDR1 MNHEY and CDR2 SVGAGI. V trimming: 4 bases; J trimming: 1 base; junction bases outside the gene matches: 7. CDR3 length: 16 amino acids. CDR3 loop: CASSLRRTSGSYEQYF. CDR3 nucleotides: TGTGCCAGCAGTTTACGCCGGACTAGCGGATCCTACGAGCAGTACTTC.

The genes are TRBV27 and TRBJ1-2, with D uncertain. Deletions cut 8 bases from V and 7 bases from J, with 20 bases between. Per the germline V gene, CDR1 is MNHEY and CDR2 is SMNVEV (reference sequence). The CDR3 has 14 amino acids. CDR3 loop: CASARGGIRVGYTF. Written as DNA, the CDR3 is TGTGCCAGCGCCCGGGGAGGGATAAGGGTTGGCTACACCTTC.

The rearrangement uses TRBV5-4 and TRBJ1-2; 7 bases map to TRBD1. The CDR3 is made up of 15 amino acids. The germline V gene has CDR1 SGHNT and CDR2 YYREEE (reference sequence). V was clipped by 0 bases and J by 8 bases; unmatched bases: 10. CDR3 region: CASSLEQGRLRGYTF. The CDR3 DNA sequence: TGTGCCAGCAGCTTGGAACAGGGGAGATTACGGGGCTACACCTTC. Full variable domain (remainder filled in from reference TRBV5-4 and TRBJ1-2): ETGVTQSPTHLIKTRGQQVTLRCSSQSGHNTVSWYQQALGQGPQFIFQYYREEENGRGNFPPRFSGLQFPNYSSELNVNALELDDSALYLCASSLEQGRLRGYTFGSGTRLTVV.

A single count supports this clone. CDR3 residues: CASSGVTEQFF. CDR3 nucleotides: TGCGCCAGCAGTGGCGTGACAGAGCAGTTCTTC. The chain links TRBV10-1 to TRBJ2-1; D unresolved. With 4 bases removed from V and 10 bases from J, the gap between germline ends came to 8 bases. Germline CDR1 and CDR2: WNHNN and SYGVQD (reference sequence). The CDR3 is 11 amino acids.

Only one count was recorded for this clone. V and J are TRBV5-5 and TRBJ2-5; the match to TRBD1 covers 7 bases. V lost 1 base to trimming and J lost 0 bases; unmatched junction nucleotides: 9. The CDR3 has 17 residues. Germline V gene data show CDR1 as SGHKS and CDR2 as YYEKEE (reference sequence). Here the CDR3 reads CASSLRHGTEYQETQYF. In DNA, the CDR3 is TGTGCCAGCAGCTTGCGGCACGGGACAGAGTACCAAGAGACCCAGTACTTC.

The CDR3 nucleotides are TGCGCCAGCAGCTCTCAGGGGGAAGGGCACCTAGCCAAAAACATTCAGTACTTC. Amino acid sequence: CASSSQGEGHLAKNIQYF. The J gene is TRBJ2-4, the V gene TRBV5-1; TRBD1 matches at 7 bases. The CDR3 runs 18 residues. Germline V CDR1 and CDR2: SGHRS, YFSETQ. Unmatched junction bases numbered 12, after V lost 3 bases and J lost 0 bases.

The chain joins TRBV18 to TRBJ1-4; 9 positions match TRBD1. Germline V gene data show CDR1 as KGHSH and CDR2 as LQKENI. This CDR3 has 15 residues. The ends lost 3 bases at V and 8 bases at J; junction bases unmatched: 7. The DNA for the CDR3 is TGTGCCAGCTCACCGGTCACAGGGGGCCGGGAAAAACTGTTTTTT. Residues: CASSPVTGGREKLFF.

This clone was observed a handful of times. The CDR3 region has the DNA TGTGCCAGCAGCTTGACAGGGAGTTTGTCTGGGGCCAACGTCCTGACTTTC. It specifies CASSLTGSLSGANVLTF. The J gene is TRBJ2-6, the V gene TRBV7-9, with TRBD1 matching over 7 bases. Losses at the gene ends were 3 bases for V and 1 base for J; bases not matched to a gene: 6. The V gene's germline CDR1 is SEHNR and CDR2 FQNEAQ (reference sequence). This CDR3 contains 17 residues.